The 13 T cell receptor beta chains below come from one sample, sequenced in a study of blood T cell repertoires in COVID-19. Repertoires were generated with immunoSEQ multiplex PCR, while TCRdb's copy carries only in-frame clones and drops some. This sample yields 65,000 to 100,000 clones, of which 70% to 90% are seen a single time; 15% to 19% belongs to the top ten. The sample comprised peripheral blood. These receptors all stem from an elderly woman with acute or convalescent COVID-19.

The rearrangement links TRBV7-9 to TRBJ1-1, with D perhaps matching TRBD1 (6 bases). The germline V gene encodes CDR1 SEHNR and CDR2 FQNEAQ (reference sequence). CDR3 length: 14 residues. Trimming removed 5 bases from V and 2 bases from J, with 12 bases in between. The CDR3 loop reads CASSTSGHNTEAFF. DNA for the CDR3: TGTGCCAGCAGCACCTCGGGACACAACACTGAAGCTTTCTTT.

This clone was recorded once. At one end, the junction sequence differs from germline, possibly due to a read error. Other DNA variants within this sample encode the same CDR3. The chain joins TRBV10-1 to TRBJ2-1; tentatively, D is TRBD2 (6 bases). CDR1 is WNHNN, CDR2 SYGVQD, per germline (reference sequence). This CDR3 has 13 residues. In nucleotides, the CDR3 is TGCGCCAGCAGTGAGTCGGGGGGAAATGAACAGTTCTTC. Translation gives CASSESGGNEQFF.

The chain combines TRBV7-8 with TRBJ2-7; 7 nucleotides agree with TRBD1. This CDR3 has 15 amino acids. Trimming cost V 5 bases and J 3 bases; bases outside gene matches: 10. The V gene's germline CDR1 is SGHVS and CDR2 FQNEAQ. The CDR3 sequence is CASSPTGQFVYEQYF. The CDR3 nucleotides read TGTGCCAGCAGCCCGACGGGACAGTTCGTCTACGAGCAGTACTTC.

The genes are TRBV11-3 and TRBJ2-1, with D possibly TRBD1 on 5 matching bases. The CDR3 extends over 15 amino acids. With 8 bases removed from V and 4 bases from J, the gap between germline ends came to 18 bases. The germline V gene encodes CDR1 SGHNT and CDR2 YENEEA. In DNA, the CDR3 is TGTGCCAGCGCACTCGGCAGCAGGGAATACAATGAGCAGTTCTTC. It is translated as CASALGSREYNEQFF.

This chain links TRBV3-1 (or the pseudogene TRBV3-2) with TRBJ1-1; 7 positions agree with TRBD1. The germline gives CDR1 LGHDT, CDR2 YNNKEL (reference sequence). Trimming at V came to 2 bases and at J to 0 bases, leaving 12 bases not matched to a gene. The CDR3 is 18 residues long. The CDR3 spells CASSQNLGTDRLNTEAFF. The CDR3 DNA follows: TGTGCCAGCAGCCAAAATTTGGGGACGGACAGGCTGAACACTGAAGCTTTCTTT.

The chain carries TRBV28 and TRBJ2-2; tentative D call: TRBD1 (6 bases). The CDR3 extends over 15 amino acids. CDR1 and CDR2 (germline): MDHEN, SYDVKM. The germline V and J ends were trimmed by 6 bases and 10 bases, with 21 bases remaining between them. The CDR3 protein is CASSRGATGPAELFF. CDR3 DNA sequence: TGTGCCAGCAGCCGAGGGGCCACAGGGCCCGCGGAGCTGTTTTTT.

This clone was seen only a few times. The V gene is TRBV2, the J gene TRBJ2-1; 14 nucleotides match TRBD2. Trimming cost V 2 bases and J 0 bases; bases outside gene matches: 6. The CDR3 runs 19 residues. Germline CDR1 SNHLY, CDR2 FYNNEI. CDR3 in amino acids: CASSESGLAGASSYNEQFF. The CDR3 DNA reads TGTGCCAGCAGTGAATCGGGACTAGCGGGGGCCAGCTCCTACAATGAGCAGTTCTTC.

This clone was picked up one time. The chain links TRBV19 to TRBJ1-2; maybe TRBD1 (5 bases). Germline V gene data show CDR1 as LNHDA and CDR2 as SQIVND (reference sequence). The CDR3 sequence is 15 residues long. Deletions cut 8 bases from V and 4 bases from J, with 20 bases between. CDR3: CASGLGRGLSYGYTF. CDR3 in DNA: TGTGCCAGTGGATTGGGGCGAGGACTATCCTATGGCTACACCTTC.

The CDR3 reads CAWSIGTGNGYTF. For the CDR3, the DNA is TGTGCCTGGAGTATAGGGACAGGGAATGGCTACACCTTC. V usage is TRBV30 and J usage is TRBJ1-2; 9 nucleotides align to TRBD1. Germline loops: CDR1 GTSNPN, CDR2 SVGIG (reference sequence). There are 13 residues in the CDR3. J gave up 6 bases and V 2 bases, and 4 bases lay outside the gene matches. The full variable domain, with the rest looked up from reference TRBV30 and TRBJ1-2, is SQTIHQWPATLVQPVGSPLSLECTVEGTSNPNLYWYRQAAGRGLQLLFYSVGIGQISSEVPQNLSASRPQDRQFILSSKKLLLSDSGFYLCAWSIGTGNGYTFGSGTRLTVV.

The chain joins TRBV6-1 to TRBJ2-7; D unclear. Germline CDR1 MNHNS, CDR2 SASEGT. The CDR3 length is 13 residues. Trimming removed 7 bases at V and 0 bases at J, with 10 bases between. The CDR3 here is CASTLASSYEQYF. The CDR3 DNA is TGTGCCAGCACCTTGGCCAGCTCCTACGAGCAGTACTTC.

The chain employs TRBV30 and TRBJ1-2, with no clear D. The CDR3 length is 12 residues. CDR1 is GTSNPN, CDR2 SVGIG, per germline (reference sequence). The V end lost 1 base, the J end lost 5 bases, and 8 bases lay between the germline ends. The CDR3 loop is CAWSGSVYGYTF. The DNA for the CDR3 is TGTGCCTGGAGTGGTTCCGTTTATGGCTACACCTTC. Supplemented by reference TRBV30 and TRBJ1-2, the full variable domain reads SQTIHQWPATLVQPVGSPLSLECTVEGTSNPNLYWYRQAAGRGLQLLFYSVGIGQISSEVPQNLSASRPQDRQFILSSKKLLLSDSGFYLCAWSGSVYGYTFGSGTRLTVV.

V usage is TRBV6-5 and J usage is TRBJ1-1, with D tentatively TRBD1 (6 bases). The CDR3 spans 14 residues. Germline loops: CDR1 MNHEY, CDR2 SVGAGI. Trimming took off 8 bases at V and 0 bases at J, with 13 bases between the two ends. The DNA of the CDR3 is TGTGCCAGCTTACACAGGGAAGTGAACACTGAAGCTTTCTTT. Protein: CASLHREVNTEAFF.

The rearrangement uses TRBV14 and TRBJ2-7; tentative D call: TRBD2 (6 bases). The CDR3 is 13 amino acids. Trimming removed 0 bases from V and 6 bases from J, with 9 bases in between. CDR1 is SGHDN and CDR2 is FVKESK in the germline V gene. For the CDR3, the DNA is TGTGCCAGCAGCCAAGATCTCGGGGGCGAGCAGTACTTC. It is translated as CASSQDLGGEQYF.